This TCR beta chain was identified during a study of cytomegalovirus exposure and HLA in healthy donors. Across the study: Earlier, 150 million to 200 million T cells were analyzed, and 90 million to 140 million unique TCR beta sequences were found among them. Broader study findings: A later examination showed that TCR association rates differed by HLA locus, with DRB1 most and HLA-C fewest. Analysis performed later found roughly 18,000 TCR beta sequences associated with HLA alleles at 0.05 false discovery rate. Sequencing likely caused a cluster of highly shared sequence variants.

CDR1 and CDR2 (germline): SGHRS, YFSETQ. The CDR3 length is 15 residues. V was pared by 0 bases and J by 4 bases, with 2 bases of the junction left unmatched. The primer mix had 60 Vbeta and 13 Jbeta primers. Repertoires were generated with immunoSEQ multiplex PCR, while TCRdb's copy carries only in-frame clones and drops some. The data contain some 100,000 clones, approximately 76% of them singletons. Worth noting for this clone: Its target is unknown.

The material sequenced was PBMCs. This TCR came from a woman aged 45-65 years in good health and CMV-seropositive. The rearrangement links TRBV5-1 to TRBJ2-3; TRBD2 matches at 10 bases. The CDR3 protein is CASSLGTSGADTQYF. The CDR3 bases are TGCGCCAGCAGCTTGGGTACTAGCGGGGCAGATACGCAGTATTTT.